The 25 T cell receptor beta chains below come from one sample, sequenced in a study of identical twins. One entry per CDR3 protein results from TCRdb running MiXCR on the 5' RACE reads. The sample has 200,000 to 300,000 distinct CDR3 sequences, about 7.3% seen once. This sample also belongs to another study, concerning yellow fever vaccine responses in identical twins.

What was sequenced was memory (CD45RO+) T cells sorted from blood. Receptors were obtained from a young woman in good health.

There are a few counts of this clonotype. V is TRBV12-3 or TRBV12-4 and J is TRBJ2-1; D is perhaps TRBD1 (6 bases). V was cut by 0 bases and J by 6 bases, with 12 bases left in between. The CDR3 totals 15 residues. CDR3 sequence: CASSLAGGASNEQFF. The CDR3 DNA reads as TGTGCCAGCAGTTTAGCAGGGGGTGCCAGCAATGAGCAGTTCTTC.

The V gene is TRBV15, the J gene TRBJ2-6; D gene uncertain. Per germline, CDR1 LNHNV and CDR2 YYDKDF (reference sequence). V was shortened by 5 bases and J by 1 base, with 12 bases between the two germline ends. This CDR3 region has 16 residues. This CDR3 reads CATSPELGSGANVLTF. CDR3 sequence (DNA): TGTGCCACCAGCCCTGAACTCGGGTCTGGGGCCAACGTCCTGACTTTC.

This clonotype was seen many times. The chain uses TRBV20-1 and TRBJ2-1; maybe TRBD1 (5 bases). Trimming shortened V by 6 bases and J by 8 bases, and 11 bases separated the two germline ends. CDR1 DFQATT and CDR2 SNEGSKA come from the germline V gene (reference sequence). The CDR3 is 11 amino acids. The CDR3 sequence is CSAQGFDEQFF. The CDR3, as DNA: TGCAGTGCCCAGGGTTTCGATGAGCAGTTCTTC.

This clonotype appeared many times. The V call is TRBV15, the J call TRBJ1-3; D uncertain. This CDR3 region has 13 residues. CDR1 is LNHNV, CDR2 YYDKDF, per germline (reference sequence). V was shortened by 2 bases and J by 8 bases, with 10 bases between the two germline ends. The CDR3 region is CATSRTSRDTIYF. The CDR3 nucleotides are TGTGCCACCAGCAGAACTAGCCGGGACACCATATATTTT.

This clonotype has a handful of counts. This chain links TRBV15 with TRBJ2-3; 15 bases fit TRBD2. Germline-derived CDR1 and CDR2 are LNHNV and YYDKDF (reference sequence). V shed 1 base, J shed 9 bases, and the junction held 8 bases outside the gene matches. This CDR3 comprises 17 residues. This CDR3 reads CATSRGTSGTSGRTQYF. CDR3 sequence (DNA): TGTGCCACCAGCAGAGGGACTAGCGGGACTAGCGGGAGGACGCAGTATTTT.

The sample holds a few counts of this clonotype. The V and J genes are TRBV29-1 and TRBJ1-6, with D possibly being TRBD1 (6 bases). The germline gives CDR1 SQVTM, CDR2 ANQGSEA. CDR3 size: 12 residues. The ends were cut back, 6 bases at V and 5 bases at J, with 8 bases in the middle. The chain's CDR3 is CSVRTDNSPLHF. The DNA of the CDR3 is TGCAGCGTGCGGACAGATAATTCACCCCTCCACTTT.

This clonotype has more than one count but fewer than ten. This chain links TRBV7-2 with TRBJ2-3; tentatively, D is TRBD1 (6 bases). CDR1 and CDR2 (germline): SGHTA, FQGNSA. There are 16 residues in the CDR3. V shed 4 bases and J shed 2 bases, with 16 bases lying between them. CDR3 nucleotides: TGTGCCAGCAGCTCTCTTAGAGGGGGAAACACAGATACGCAGTATTTT. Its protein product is CASSSLRGGNTDTQYF.

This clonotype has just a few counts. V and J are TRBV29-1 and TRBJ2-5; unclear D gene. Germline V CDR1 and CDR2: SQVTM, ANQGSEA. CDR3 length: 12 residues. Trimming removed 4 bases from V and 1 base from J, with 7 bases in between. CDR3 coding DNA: TGCAGCGTTGGAGGCGGCCAAGAGACCCAGTACTTC. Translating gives CSVGGGQETQYF.

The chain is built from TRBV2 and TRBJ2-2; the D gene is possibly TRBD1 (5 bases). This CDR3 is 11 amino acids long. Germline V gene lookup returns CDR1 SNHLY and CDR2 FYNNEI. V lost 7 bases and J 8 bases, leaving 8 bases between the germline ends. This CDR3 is CASNGQGELFF. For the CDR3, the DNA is TGTGCCAGCAATGGACAAGGGGAGCTGTTTTTT.

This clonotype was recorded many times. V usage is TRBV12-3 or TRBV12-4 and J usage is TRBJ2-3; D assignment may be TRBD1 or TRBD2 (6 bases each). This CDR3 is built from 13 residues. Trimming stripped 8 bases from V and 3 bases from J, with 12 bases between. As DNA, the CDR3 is TGTGCCAGCGGGGGGCAGATTACAGATACGCAGTATTTT. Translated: CASGGQITDTQYF.

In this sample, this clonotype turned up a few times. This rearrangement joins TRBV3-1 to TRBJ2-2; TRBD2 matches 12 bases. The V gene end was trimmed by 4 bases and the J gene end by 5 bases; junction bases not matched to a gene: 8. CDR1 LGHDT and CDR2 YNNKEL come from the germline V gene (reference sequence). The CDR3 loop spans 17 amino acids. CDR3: CASSLTSGGRRTGELFF. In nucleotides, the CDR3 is TGTGCCAGCAGCCTGACTAGCGGGGGCCGGAGAACCGGGGAGCTGTTTTTT.

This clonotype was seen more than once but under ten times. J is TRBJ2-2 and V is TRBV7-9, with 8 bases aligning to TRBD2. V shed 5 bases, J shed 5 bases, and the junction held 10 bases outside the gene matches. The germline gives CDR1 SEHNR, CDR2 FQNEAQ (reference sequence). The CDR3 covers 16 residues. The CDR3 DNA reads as TGTGCCAGCAGCACACAGCGGGAGATAGGGACCGGGGAGCTGTTTTTT. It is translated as CASSTQREIGTGELFF.

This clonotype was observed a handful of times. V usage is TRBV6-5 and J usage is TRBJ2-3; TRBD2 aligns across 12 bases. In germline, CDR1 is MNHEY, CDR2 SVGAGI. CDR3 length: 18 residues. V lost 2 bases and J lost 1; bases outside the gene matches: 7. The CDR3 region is CASSYTRLAGVRTDTQYF. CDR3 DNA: TGTGCCAGCAGTTACACCCGACTAGCGGGGGTTCGCACAGATACGCAGTATTTT.

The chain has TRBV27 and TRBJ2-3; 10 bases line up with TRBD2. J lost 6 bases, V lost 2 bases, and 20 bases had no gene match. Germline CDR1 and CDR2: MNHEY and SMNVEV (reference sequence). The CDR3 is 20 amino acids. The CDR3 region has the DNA TGTGCCAGCAGTTTAGTCCCTCCAACAGGCAGCGGGGGGGGGCGCGATACGCAGTATTTT. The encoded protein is CASSLVPPTGSGGGRDTQYF.

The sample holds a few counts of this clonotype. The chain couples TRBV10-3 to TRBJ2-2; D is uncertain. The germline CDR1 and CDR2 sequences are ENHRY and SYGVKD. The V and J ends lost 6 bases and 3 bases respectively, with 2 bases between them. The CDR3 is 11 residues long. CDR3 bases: TGTGCCATCAGAGACACCGGGGAGCTGTTTTTT. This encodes CAIRDTGELFF.

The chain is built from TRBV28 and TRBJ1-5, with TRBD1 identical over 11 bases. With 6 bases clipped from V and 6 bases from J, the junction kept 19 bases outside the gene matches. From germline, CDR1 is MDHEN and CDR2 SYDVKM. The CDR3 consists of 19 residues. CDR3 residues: CASSPVLTGTGGRGQPQHF. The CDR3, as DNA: TGTGCCAGCAGCCCGGTCCTAACCGGGACAGGGGGTCGGGGTCAGCCCCAGCATTTT.

The CDR3 DNA reads TGCAGTGCTAGGTGGGGACTTCCCGGTGGGGAGCTGTTTTTT. Its translation: CSARWGLPGGELFF. V and J are TRBV20-1 and TRBJ2-2, with D maybe TRBD2 (6 bases). Germline V gives CDR1 DFQATT, CDR2 SNEGSKA (reference sequence). The CDR3 sequence is 14 residues long. The V gene lost 3 bases and the J gene lost 8 bases, with 16 bases spanning the gap.

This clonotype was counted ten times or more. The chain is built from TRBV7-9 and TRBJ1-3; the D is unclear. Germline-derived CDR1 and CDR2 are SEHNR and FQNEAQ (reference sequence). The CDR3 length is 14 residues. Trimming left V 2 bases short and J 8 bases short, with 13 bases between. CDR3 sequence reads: CASSLIRQTDTIYF. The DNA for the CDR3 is TGTGCCAGCAGCTTAATCCGACAAACAGACACCATATATTTT.

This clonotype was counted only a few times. The DNA of the CDR3 is TGTGCCAGCAGCCCGGCAGTGGGGCGGGACACGACCTCTAGCACAGATACGCAGTATTTT. Amino acid sequence: CASSPAVGRDTTSSTDTQYF. The chain couples TRBV11-2 to TRBJ2-3; TRBD1 or TRBD2 may be the D gene (6 bases each). With 5 bases removed from V and 0 bases from J, the gap between germline ends came to 27 bases. CDR3 length: 20 residues. The germline gives CDR1 SGHAT, CDR2 FQNNGV. The whole variable domain, filled in from reference TRBV11-2 and TRBJ2-3, reads EAGVAQSPRYKIIEKRQSVAFWCNPISGHATLYWYQQILGQGPKLLIQFQNNGVVDDSQLPKDRFSAERLKGVDSTLKIQPAKLEDSAVYLCASSPAVGRDTTSSTDTQYFGPGTRLTVL.

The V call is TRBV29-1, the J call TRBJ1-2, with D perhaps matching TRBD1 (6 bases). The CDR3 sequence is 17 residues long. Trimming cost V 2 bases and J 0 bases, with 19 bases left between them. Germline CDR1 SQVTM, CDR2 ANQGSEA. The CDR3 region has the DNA TGCAGCGTTGAAAGGTCCCCCAGAGACAGGCCTAACTATGGCTACACCTTC. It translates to CSVERSPRDRPNYGYTF.

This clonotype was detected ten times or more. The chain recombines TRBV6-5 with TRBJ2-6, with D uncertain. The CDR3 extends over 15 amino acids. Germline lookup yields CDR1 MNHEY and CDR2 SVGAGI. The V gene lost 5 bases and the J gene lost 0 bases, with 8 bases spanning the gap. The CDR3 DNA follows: TGTGCCAGCAGTATAGCTCACTCTGGGGCCAACGTCCTGACTTTC. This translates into CASSIAHSGANVLTF.

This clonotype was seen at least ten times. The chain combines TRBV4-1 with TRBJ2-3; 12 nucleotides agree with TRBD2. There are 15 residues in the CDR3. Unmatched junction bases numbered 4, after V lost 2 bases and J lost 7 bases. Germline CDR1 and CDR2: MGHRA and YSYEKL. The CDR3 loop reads CASSQPTSGSNTQYF. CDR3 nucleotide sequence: TGCGCCAGCAGCCAACCGACTAGCGGGAGCAATACGCAGTATTTT.

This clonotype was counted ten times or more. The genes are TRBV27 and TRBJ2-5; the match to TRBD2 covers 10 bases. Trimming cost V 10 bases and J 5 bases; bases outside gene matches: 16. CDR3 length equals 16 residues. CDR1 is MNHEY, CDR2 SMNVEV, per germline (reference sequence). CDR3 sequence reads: CATRLGSGGAWETQYF. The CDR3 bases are TGTGCCACCCGTTTGGGAAGCGGGGGGGCTTGGGAGACCCAGTACTTC.

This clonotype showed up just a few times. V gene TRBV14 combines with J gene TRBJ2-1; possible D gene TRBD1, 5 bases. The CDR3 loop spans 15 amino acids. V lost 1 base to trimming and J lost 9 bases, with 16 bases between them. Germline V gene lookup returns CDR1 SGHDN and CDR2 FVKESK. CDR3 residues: CASSQGRRVVSEQFF. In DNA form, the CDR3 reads TGTGCCAGCAGCCAAGGTCGCAGGGTTGTGAGTGAGCAGTTCTTC.

The CDR3 coding sequence is TGTGCCTGCAGCCAAGGGCTAGCGAGATACAATGAGCAGTTCTTC. It specifies CACSQGLARYNEQFF. This chain connects TRBV3-2 to TRBJ2-1; TRBD2, as called in the table, went unchecked against the DNA. TRBV3-2 corresponds to a pseudogene. The CDR3 sequence is 15 residues long.